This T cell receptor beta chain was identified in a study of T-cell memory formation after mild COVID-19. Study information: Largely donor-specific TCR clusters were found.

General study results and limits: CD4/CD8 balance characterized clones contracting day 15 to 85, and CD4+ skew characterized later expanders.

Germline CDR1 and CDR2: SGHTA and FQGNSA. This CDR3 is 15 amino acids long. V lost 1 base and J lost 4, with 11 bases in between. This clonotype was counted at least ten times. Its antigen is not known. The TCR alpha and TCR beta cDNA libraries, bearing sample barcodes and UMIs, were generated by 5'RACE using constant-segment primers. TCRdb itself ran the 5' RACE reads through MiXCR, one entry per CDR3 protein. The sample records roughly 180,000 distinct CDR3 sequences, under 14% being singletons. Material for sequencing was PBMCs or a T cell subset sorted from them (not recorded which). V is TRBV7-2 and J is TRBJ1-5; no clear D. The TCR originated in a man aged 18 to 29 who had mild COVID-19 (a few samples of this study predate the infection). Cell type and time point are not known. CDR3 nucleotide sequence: TGTGCCAGCAGCTTAGTCTACAGCCCTAATCAGCCCCAGCATTTT. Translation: CASSLVYSPNQPQHF.